The source of this T cell receptor beta chain is a study of human T cells and chemical hapten exposure. For the study at large: The cohort included alopecia areata under or over 50% scalp, totalis and universalis.

TCRdb fed the RACE reads into MiXCR, producing one record per CDR3 protein. The data hold tens of thousands of distinct CDR3 sequences, with 9.5% to 12% observed a single time. This CDR3 region has 16 residues. V shed 3 bases, J shed 5 bases, and the junction held 9 bases outside the gene matches. Looked up from germline, CDR1 is LGHDT and CDR2 is YNNKEL (reference sequence). Noted time point: patch test 1, 2 weeks after DPC sensitization. The treatment is: therapeutic diphenylcyclopropenone sensitization with weekly scalp DPC. Those who donated were patients with alopecia, 18 to 70 years of age, and suitable for DPC. This clonotype was recorded a few times.

J is TRBJ2-2 and V is TRBV3-1; 7 bases are a match to TRBD2. Here the sequenced sample was whole blood, taken in connection with sensitization to the hapten diphenylcyclopropenone (DPC). This clonotype was sampled from a woman in her forties or fifties with alopecia areata. Some clones in this sample may be carry-over from other donors' samples. CDR3 nucleotide sequence: TGTGCCAGCAGCCACGCTGGCGGGAGTTCGACCGGGGAGCTGTTTTTT. Translated: CASSHAGGSSTGELFF.